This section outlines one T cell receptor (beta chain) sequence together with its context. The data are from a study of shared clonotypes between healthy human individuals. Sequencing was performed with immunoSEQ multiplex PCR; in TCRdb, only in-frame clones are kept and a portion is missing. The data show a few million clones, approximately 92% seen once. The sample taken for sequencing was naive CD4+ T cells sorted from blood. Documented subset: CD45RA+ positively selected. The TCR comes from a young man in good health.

CDR3 in DNA: TGTGCCAGCAGCTTTGTTAAAGGGGCCTCCTACAATGAGCAGTTCTTC. As protein: CASSFVKGASYNEQFF. The V call is TRBV11-2, the J call TRBJ2-1; tentative D call: TRBD1 (5 bases). The ends were cut back, 3 bases at V and 0 bases at J, with 12 bases in the middle. Germline assignment: CDR1 SGHAT and CDR2 FQNNGV. The CDR3 is 16 amino acids.